This entry concerns a single TCR beta chain. The target of this receptor is not known. No much larger clone exists at a distance of one base, and base qualities are not known. The trial excluded patients who had a history of autoimmune disease or were on systemic immunosuppression. In every dose cohort, peripheral blood was drawn for TCR sequencing at baseline, cycle 4 day 1, and cycle 7 day 1. Samples came from an open-label, multicenter, first-in-human phase I dose-escalation trial of ivuxolimab. The trial enrolled adults with locally advanced or metastatic head and neck squamous cell, hepatocellular, melanoma or renal cell carcinoma. Before TCR sequencing, CD4+ and CD8+ T cells were separately sorted from peripheral blood. From cysteine to phenylalanine, the CDR3 is 17 amino acids long. The entry retains the CDR3 DNA only, 51 bases that are in frame from base 1. V is cut by 3 bases and J by 2 bases, and the space between the germline ends is 18 bases. Per the germline V gene (reference sequence), SEHNR is the CDR1 and FQNEAQ is the CDR2.

The sample is drawn from a study of OX40 agonist ivuxolimab in advanced cancers. Regarding the study in general: Ivuxolimab was an agonistic, fully human IgG2 monoclonal antibody directed against OX40 (CD134), a costimulatory receptor. Intravenous ivuxolimab was administered to patients every 2 weeks at six dose levels: 0.01, 0.1, 0.3, 1.5, 3 and 10 mg/kg. Of the approximately 54 dose-escalation patients, hepatocellular carcinoma was present in approximately 20, melanoma in roughly 15, renal cell carcinoma in 9 and head and neck cancer in 9. Partial responses occurred in three dose-escalation patients, of whom one had hepatocellular carcinoma and two had cutaneous melanoma. The paper covers the monotherapy dose-escalation part of the phase I ivuxolimab trial, which included N ≈ 52 patients. Patients were allowed to have had prior anti-PD-1, anti-PD-L1 or anti-CTLA-4 therapy, and 40% of the dose-escalation patients had previously received checkpoint inhibitors. Peripheral TCRbeta sequencing aimed to test whether ivuxolimab altered TCR sequence diversity and caused clonal T-cell expansion. A male proportion of roughly 80% and a mean age of 60 years, ranging from about 23 to 79, were recorded for the dose-escalation cohort. The paper's findings and limits, for the study overall: Low levels of normalized T-cell clonal expansion were also seen in some nonresponding patients. In partial responders in the 0.1-3.0 mg/kg groups, normalized peripheral clonal expansion was found to be among the lowest, especially among CD8+ T cells. After ivuxolimab, expanded clones were on average more numerous among CD8+ T cells than among CD4+ T cells. Clonal expansion of both CD4+ and CD8+ blood T cells was observed from baseline to week 6 at doses 0.1 to 3.0 mg/kg. Which antigens the clonally expanded peripheral T cells were specific for was not determined.

To sequence the TCRbeta CDR3 region, genomic DNA was isolated from the sorted cells. The immunoSEQ Assay was used to sequence the TCRbeta CDR3 regions. The table comes from immuneACCESS by way of TCRdb, which keeps in-frame sequences with V and J called. Part of the clones is missing from these tables; in studies checked, under half for an unresolved V gene and the rest for unknown reasons. This sample is represented by about 84,000 clones; 94% of them were singletons. The ten largest clones represent 9.5% to 12% of the sample. The chain couples TRBV7-9 to TRBJ2-3; TRBD1 is perhaps the D gene, given 6 matching bases. Source: CD4+ or CD8+ T cells sorted from blood, taken in a trial of the OX40 agonist ivuxolimab. This TCR was sampled from an adult with an advanced solid tumor such as melanoma, head and neck, liver or kidney cancer. The CDR3 has the sequence CASSLGASVAHTDTQYF. The DNA reads as follows: TGTGCCAGCAGCTTGGGGGCTAGTGTGGCCCACACAGATACGCAGTATTTT.